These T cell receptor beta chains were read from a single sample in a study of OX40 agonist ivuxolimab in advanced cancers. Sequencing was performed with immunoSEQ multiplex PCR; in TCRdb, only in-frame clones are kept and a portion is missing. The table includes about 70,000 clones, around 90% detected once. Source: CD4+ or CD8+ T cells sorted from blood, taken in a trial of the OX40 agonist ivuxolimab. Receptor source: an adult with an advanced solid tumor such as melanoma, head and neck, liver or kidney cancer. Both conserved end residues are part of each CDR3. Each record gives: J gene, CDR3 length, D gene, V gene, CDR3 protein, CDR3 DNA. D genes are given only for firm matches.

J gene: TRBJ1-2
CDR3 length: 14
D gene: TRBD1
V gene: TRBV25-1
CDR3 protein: CASSSDRGNYGYTF
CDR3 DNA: TGTGCCAGCAGCTCAGACAGGGGGAACTATGGCTACACCTTC

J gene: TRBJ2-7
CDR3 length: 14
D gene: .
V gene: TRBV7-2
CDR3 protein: CASSLLGQRYEQYF
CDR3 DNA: TGTGCCAGCAGCCTACTCGGACAGAGGTACGAGCAGTACTTC

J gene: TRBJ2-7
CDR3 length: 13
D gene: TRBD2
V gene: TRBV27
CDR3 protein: CASRGSGTYEQYF
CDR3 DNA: TGTGCCAGCAGGGGGAGCGGGACCTACGAGCAGTACTTC

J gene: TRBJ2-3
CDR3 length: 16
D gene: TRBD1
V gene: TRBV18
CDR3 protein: CASSPQGAVETDTQYF
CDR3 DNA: TGTGCCAGCTCACCACAGGGGGCAGTTGAAACAGATACGCAGTATTTT

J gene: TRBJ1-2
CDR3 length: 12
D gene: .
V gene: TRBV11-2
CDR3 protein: CASSPRGHGYTF
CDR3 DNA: TGTGCCAGCAGCCCCAGGGGACATGGCTACACCTTC

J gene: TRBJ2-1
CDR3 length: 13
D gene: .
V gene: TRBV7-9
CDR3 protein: CASSLGQNNEQFF
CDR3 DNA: TGTGCCAGCAGCTTAGGACAGAACAATGAGCAGTTCTTC

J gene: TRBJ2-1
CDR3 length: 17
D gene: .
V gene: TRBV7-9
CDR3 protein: CASSLGRAKFGTDEQFF
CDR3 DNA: TGTGCCAGCAGCTTAGGGAGGGCCAAATTTGGGACGGATGAGCAGTTCTTC

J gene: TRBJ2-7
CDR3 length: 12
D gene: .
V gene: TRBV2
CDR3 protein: CASKPEGDEQYF
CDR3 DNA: TGTGCCAGCAAACCGGAAGGCGACGAGCAGTACTTC

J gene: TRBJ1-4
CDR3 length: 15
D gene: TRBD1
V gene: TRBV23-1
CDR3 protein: CASSLDRDGREKLFF
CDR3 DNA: TGCGCCAGCAGTCTTGACAGGGATGGAAGAGAAAAACTGTTTTTT

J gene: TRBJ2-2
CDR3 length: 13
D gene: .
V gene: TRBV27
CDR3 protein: CASRGLSTGELFF
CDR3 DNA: TGTGCCAGCAGGGGGCTGAGCACCGGGGAGCTGTTTTTT